The T cell receptor (beta chain) described here comes from a study of T cells in Graves' hyperthyroidism and ophthalmopathy. Study-wide points: Most thyroid-expanded clonotypes above 0.001 were also found in blood.

This CDR3 contains 11 residues. Germline CDR1 LNHDA, CDR2 SQIVND (reference sequence). The V end was cut by 6 bases, the J end by 7 bases, with 7 bases between. With regard to this clonotype: Its antigen is not known.

TCR beta CDR3 sequences were amplified from RNA transcripts. A first-round RT-PCR of the TCR CDR3 used the HTBI primer set. Each CDR3 protein gets one entry after TCRdb re-called the multiplex PCR reads with MiXCR. The sample shows some 550,000 distinct CDR3 sequences, more than 15% of them seen only once. Source material: blood. The chain recombines TRBV19 with TRBJ1-3; D gene uncertain. The clonotype was recovered from a middle-aged woman with Graves' ophthalmopathy. The CDR3 coding sequence is TGTGCCAGTAGACGGGATAACACCATATATTTT. As protein: CASRRDNTIYF.